These 30 T cell receptor beta chains were all obtained from the same sample, sequenced in a study of blood T cell repertoires in COVID-19. Profiled with immunoSEQ multiplex PCR; TCRdb holds only in-frame clones, not every one. The repertoire includes fewer than 100,000 clones, around 80% of them detected once, and approximately 12% sits in the top ten. Input material: peripheral blood. These receptor sequences come from a man in his fifties with acute or convalescent COVID-19.

Here the CDR3 DNA reads TGTGCCAGCAGCTCCAGGGGTACCCCCGGGGAGCTGTTTTTT. Translating gives CASSSRGTPGELFF. The chain combines TRBV11-3 with TRBJ2-2, with D possibly being TRBD1 (6 bases). V was cut by 4 bases and J by 6 bases, with 12 bases left in between. In germline, CDR1 is SGHNT, CDR2 YENEEA. The CDR3 spans 14 residues.

This clone was picked up one time. The CDR3 spells CASSLRTSGTYNEQFF. The CDR3 nucleotides read TGTGCCAGCAGCTTAAGGACTAGCGGTACCTACAATGAGCAGTTCTTC. The chain couples TRBV7-2 to TRBJ2-1; 10 bases line up with TRBD2. This CDR3 comprises 16 residues. The junction had 3 bases not matched to a gene; V was cut back by 2 bases and J by 2 bases. Germline assignment: CDR1 SGHTA and CDR2 FQGNSA.

The gene calls are TRBV10-3 and TRBJ2-7; 7 nucleotides align to TRBD1. The CDR3 sequence is 15 residues long. CDR1 and CDR2 from the germline V gene are ENHRY and SYGVKD. Losses at the gene ends were 4 bases for V and 3 bases for J; bases not matched to a gene: 9. The CDR3 sequence is CAISVGLRDSYEQYF. Written as DNA, the CDR3 is TGTGCCATCAGTGTGGGTCTAAGGGACAGCTACGAGCAGTACTTC.

The chain uses TRBV7-9 and TRBJ1-2; TRBD1 matches 7 bases. J gave up 3 bases and V 5 bases, and 12 bases lay outside the gene matches. The germline V gene has CDR1 SEHNR and CDR2 FQNEAQ (reference sequence). The CDR3 sequence is 16 residues long. CDR3 nucleotides: TGTGCCAGCAGCAAACGAGACAGGGAGGCGGACTATGGCTACACCTTC. This translates into CASSKRDREADYGYTF. Based on the CDR3 plus reference TRBV7-9 and TRBJ1-2, the full variable domain is DTGVSQNPRHKITKRGQNVTFRCDPISEHNRLYWYRQTLGQGPEFLTYFQNEAQLEKSRLLSDRFSAERPKGSFSTLEIQRTEQGDSAMYLCASSKRDREADYGYTFGSGTRLTVV.

This chain connects TRBV3-1 (or the pseudogene TRBV3-2) to TRBJ1-4; 10 nucleotides agree with TRBD1. Losses at the gene ends were 5 bases for V and 8 bases for J; bases not matched to a gene: 11. The CDR3 sequence is 16 residues long. Germline lookup yields CDR1 LGHDT and CDR2 YNNKEL (reference sequence). This CDR3 is CASSGTGVRLNEKLFF. In DNA form, the CDR3 reads TGTGCCAGCAGCGGGACAGGGGTCCGTCTGAACGAAAAACTGTTTTTT.

The chain links TRBV19 to TRBJ1-1; D uncertain. CDR3 length: 14 residues. Germline CDR1 and CDR2: LNHDA and SQIVND (reference sequence). Trimming took 2 bases from V and 4 from J, leaving 11 bases between them. CDR3 amino acids: CASSISGGSTEAFF. CDR3 nucleotides: TGTGCCAGTAGTATAAGCGGAGGGAGCACTGAAGCTTTCTTT.

The J gene is TRBJ2-5, the V gene TRBV7-9; no clear D. The CDR3 extends over 14 amino acids. Deletions cut 4 bases from V and 0 bases from J, with 9 bases between. Germline loops: CDR1 SEHNR, CDR2 FQNEAQ (reference sequence). The DNA of the CDR3 is TGTGCCAGCAGCTCCCCCCGGGACCAAGAGACCCAGTACTTC. It specifies CASSSPRDQETQYF.

The CDR3 region is CASSRLRQGFGLNEKLFF. The CDR3 bases are TGTGCCAGCAGCCGCCTTCGACAGGGGTTCGGGCTTAATGAAAAACTGTTTTTT. This chain connects TRBV6-2 or TRBV6-3 to TRBJ1-4, with 8 bases aligning to TRBD1. The germline V gene encodes CDR1 MNHEY and CDR2 SVGEGT. The CDR3 length is 18 residues. V lost 6 bases and J lost 4; bases outside the gene matches: 16.

The rearrangement links TRBV7-9 to TRBJ1-1; tentatively, D is TRBD1 (5 bases). The CDR3 has 15 residues. Germline-derived CDR1 and CDR2 are SEHNR and FQNEAQ (reference sequence). Trimming took 3 bases from V and 5 from J, leaving 16 bases between them. The CDR3: CASSFGLGQGTEAFF. The CDR3 DNA sequence: TGTGCCAGCAGCTTTGGCCTTGGGCAGGGAACTGAAGCTTTCTTT.

The rearrangement links TRBV30 to TRBJ1-2; D perhaps matches TRBD1 (5 bases). Trimming took 2 bases from V and 0 from J, leaving 10 bases between them. The CDR3 totals 14 residues. Germline V lookup: CDR1 GTSNPN, CDR2 SVGIG (reference sequence). DNA of the CDR3: TGTGCCTGGAGTCCGGACACGACTAACTATGGCTACACCTTC. This encodes CAWSPDTTNYGYTF.

The chain is built from TRBV10-3 and TRBJ1-1; 8 bases are shared with TRBD1. Looked up from germline, CDR1 is ENHRY and CDR2 is SYGVKD. V shed 5 bases and J 7 bases; nucleotides not matched to a gene: 12. The CDR3 extends over 15 amino acids. The CDR3 coding sequence is TGTGCCATCAGTACCAACAGGGGGGGTTTAGTTGAAGCTTTCTTT. This encodes CAISTNRGGLVEAFF.

The chain combines TRBV27 with TRBJ2-1; D perhaps matches TRBD2 (5 bases). This CDR3 has 13 amino acids. Germline V lookup: CDR1 MNHEY, CDR2 SMNVEV (reference sequence). Trimming took off 2 bases at V and 8 bases at J, with 10 bases between the two ends. CDR3: CASSLKVAYEQFF. The CDR3 DNA follows: TGTGCCAGCAGTTTAAAAGTAGCGTATGAGCAGTTCTTC.

This clone appeared once. V and J are TRBV6-5 and TRBJ1-2, with 7 positions matching TRBD1. V lost 6 bases and J lost 8; bases outside the gene matches: 6. The germline V gene encodes CDR1 MNHEY and CDR2 SVGAGI. The CDR3 loop spans 12 amino acids. CDR3 residues: CASRRTGGGYTF. CDR3 nucleotides: TGTGCCAGCAGGCGGACAGGAGGAGGCTACACCTTC.

CDR3 nucleotides: TGTGCCACCAGCTTAACCTCGGGGGGGGTGCCATACAATGAGCAGTTCTTC. Protein sequence: CATSLTSGGVPYNEQFF. The chain combines TRBV15 with TRBJ2-1; 8 bases fit TRBD2. Germline V gives CDR1 LNHNV, CDR2 YYDKDF (reference sequence). The CDR3 contains 17 residues. J lost 4 bases, V lost 5 bases, and 13 bases had no gene match.

V gene TRBV6-5 combines with J gene TRBJ2-7, with D possibly TRBD1 on 6 matching bases. CDR1 MNHEY and CDR2 SVGAGI come from the germline V gene. The CDR3 is 12 residues long. The germline V and J ends were trimmed by 8 bases and 0 bases, with 8 bases remaining between them. In DNA form, the CDR3 reads TGTGCCAGCGACAGGAACTCCTACGAGCAGTACTTC. Translation gives CASDRNSYEQYF.

This clone appeared a few times. J is TRBJ1-1 and V is TRBV18; D is perhaps TRBD1 (5 bases). CDR1 and CDR2 from the germline V gene are KGHSH and LQKENI. This CDR3 region has 14 residues. Trimming left V 1 base short and J 7 bases short, with 13 bases between. CDR3 residues: CASSPLVGGSEAFF. DNA of the CDR3: TGTGCCAGCTCACCACTGGTCGGGGGAAGTGAAGCTTTCTTT.

This chain joins TRBV9 and TRBJ1-6; 9 bases line up with TRBD1. Germline trimming cut 4 bases from V and 10 bases from J; bases unmatched to any gene: 9. The CDR3 extends over 15 amino acids. Germline values: CDR1 SGDLS, CDR2 YYNGEE. CDR3 protein: CASSIEDRGKSPLHF. In nucleotides, the CDR3 is TGTGCCAGCAGCATTGAGGACAGGGGAAAATCACCCCTCCACTTT.

This clone was recorded once. The V call is TRBV19, the J call TRBJ1-5, with D possibly being TRBD1 (6 bases). Per the germline V gene, CDR1 is LNHDA and CDR2 is SQIVND (reference sequence). The V end was cut by 0 bases, the J end by 2 bases, with 17 bases between. The CDR3 is made up of 18 amino acids. CDR3 region: CASSIDPPRGGGNQPQHF. CDR3 nucleotide sequence: TGTGCCAGTAGTATAGACCCCCCGCGAGGGGGAGGCAATCAGCCCCAGCATTTT.

This rearrangement joins TRBV19 to TRBJ2-5; 7 nucleotides line up with TRBD1. Per germline, CDR1 LNHDA and CDR2 SQIVND (reference sequence). The CDR3 has 15 residues. Trimming took 5 bases from V and 1 from J; bases not matched to a gene: 7. The CDR3: CASSSLTGLQETQYF. The CDR3 bases are TGTGCCAGTAGTTCCTTGACAGGGCTCCAAGAGACCCAGTACTTC.

At least ten counts were recorded for this clone. The chain has TRBV4-2 and TRBJ1-2; D is unresolved. The CDR3 is 13 amino acids. The germline gives CDR1 LGHNA, CDR2 YNFKEQ. V lost 4 bases and J lost 8, with 14 bases in between. CDR3 in amino acids: CASSPTEPGGYTF. In nucleotides, the CDR3 is TGTGCCAGCAGCCCGACGGAGCCCGGAGGCTACACCTTC.

There are a few counts of this clone. The rearrangement links TRBV4-1 to TRBJ1-5; the D is unclear. This CDR3 contains 14 residues. Trimming took off 1 base at V and 4 bases at J, with 8 bases between the two ends. CDR1 and CDR2 (germline): MGHRA, YSYEKL. CDR3 bases: TGCGCCAGCAGCCAAGCTCAGACAAATCAGCCCCAGCATTTT. Residues: CASSQAQTNQPQHF.

V gene TRBV7-2 combines with J gene TRBJ1-6; no clear D gene. This CDR3 comprises 16 residues. V was trimmed by 5 bases and J by 0 bases, leaving 11 bases between them. Germline-derived CDR1 and CDR2 are SGHTA and FQGNSA. In nucleotides, the CDR3 is TGTGCCAGCAGCCCGAGGGCGAGCTCCTATAATTCACCCCTCCACTTT. Translating it yields CASSPRASSYNSPLHF.

This clone has just one count. The chain has TRBV6-6 and TRBJ1-5, with D maybe TRBD1 (5 bases). Germline V CDR1 and CDR2: MNHNY, SVGAGI (reference sequence). V lost 7 bases, J lost 4 bases, and 14 bases lay in between. This CDR3 is 14 amino acids long. The CDR3 coding sequence is TGTGCCAGCAATCTTTTGACAGAAAATCAGCCCCAGCATTTT. Translating it yields CASNLLTENQPQHF.

The chain couples TRBV6-1 to TRBJ2-7, with 11 bases identical to TRBD2. This CDR3 spans 17 amino acids. V was clipped by 3 bases and J by 0 bases; unmatched bases: 7. Germline CDR1 MNHNS, CDR2 SASEGT. The CDR3 region has the DNA TGTGCCAGCAGTGAGTGGGGACTAGCGGCTTCCTCCTACGAGCAGTACTTC. This translates into CASSEWGLAASSYEQYF.

This clone was seen a single time. The gene calls are TRBV11-2 and TRBJ1-4; the D is unclear. V was clipped by 4 bases and J by 6 bases, with 9 bases between them. The CDR3 loop spans 13 amino acids. Germline CDR1 reads SGHAT; CDR2 reads FQNNGV. The chain's CDR3 is CASSSPGDEKLFF. CDR3 nucleotide sequence: TGTGCCAGCAGCTCTCCCGGGGATGAAAAACTGTTTTTT.

The chain employs TRBV27 and TRBJ2-4; D gene uncertain. Trimming left V 2 bases short and J 1 base short, with 12 bases between. The germline V gene has CDR1 MNHEY and CDR2 SMNVEV (reference sequence). The CDR3 contains 16 residues. The CDR3 here is CASSLHPQVAKNIQYF. The CDR3 DNA reads as TGTGCCAGCAGTTTACACCCTCAGGTCGCCAAAAACATTCAGTACTTC.

The rearrangement links TRBV15 to TRBJ2-5, with 7 bases lining up with TRBD1. Per the germline V gene, CDR1 is LNHNV and CDR2 is YYDKDF (reference sequence). The CDR3 is made up of 14 amino acids. With 5 bases clipped from V and 1 base from J, the junction kept 4 bases outside the gene matches. This CDR3 is CATSEGQLQETQYF. CDR3 nucleotides: TGTGCCACCAGCGAGGGACAGCTCCAAGAGACCCAGTACTTC.

This chain's CDR3 is CASSQDLSTDTQYF. CDR3 DNA: TGTGCCAGCAGCCAAGATCTCAGCACAGATACGCAGTATTTT. This chain links TRBV4-2 with TRBJ2-3, with no clear D. CDR3 length equals 14 residues. V lost 0 bases and J 0 bases, leaving 4 bases between the germline ends. The germline CDR1 and CDR2 sequences are LGHNA and YNFKEQ.

The J gene is TRBJ1-4, the V gene TRBV11-2, with D unresolved. Between the trimmed V and J ends, which lost 2 bases and 7 bases, there was a span of 11 bases. Germline CDR1 and CDR2: SGHAT and FQNNGV. The CDR3 spans 14 residues. CDR3 amino acids: CASSLFTRGEKLFF. The CDR3 nucleotides read TGTGCCAGCAGCTTATTCACCCGGGGTGAAAAACTGTTTTTT.

The rearrangement uses TRBV5-4 and TRBJ1-2; no clear D gene. The CDR3 runs 13 residues. The germline V gene encodes CDR1 SGHNT and CDR2 YYREEE (reference sequence). V was clipped by 3 bases and J by 5 bases, with 11 bases between them. Here the CDR3 DNA reads TGTGCCAGCAGCTGGTTCGAGACTTATGGCTACACCTTC. It is translated as CASSWFETYGYTF.